This TCR beta chain was identified during a study of blood T cell repertoires in COVID-19 (TCRdb year 2020). Concerning the study at large: Samples from collaborators originated in the United States, Italy and Spain and spanned both the acute and convalescent phases of COVID-19. The prospective study material was composed of cDNA or gDNA derived from T cells, B-cell-depleted T cells, or PBMCs. A de-identified subject ID, COVID-19 status, age in years and sex were almost always included in the sample metadata. A freely available public database, intended as a resource for researchers studying the immune response to SARS-CoV-2, is where the repertoires were released. Subjects who had been exposed to COVID-19, were actively infected with it, or had recovered from it provided the deeply sampled blood TCRbeta repertoires that made up the dataset. HLA class I and class II types, where available, came from metadata supplied by the sample provider rather than from assay-based typing. Samples came from the ongoing ImmuneRACE study (first 160 participants) plus 1,254 subjects from 6 global collaborators.

Whole blood was collected in K2EDTA tubes by collaborating institutions according to the institutions' own protocols. For TCRbeta analysis, collaborator samples were shipped as frozen whole blood, as isolated PBMCs, or as DNA extracted from either sample type. Findings and caveats that apply to the study as a whole: Clinical and demographic metadata were provided uncurated, with the amount varying by source and participant.

As to this clone: What antigen it recognizes has not been identified. No much larger clone is present one base from it, and per-base qualities are unavailable.

Trimming accounts for 4 bases at V and 4 bases at J, while the number of junction bases matched to no gene is 6. From a lookup of the germline V gene, CDR1 and CDR2 are SGHRS and YFSETQ. There are 14 amino acids in the CDR3, from cysteine to phenylalanine inclusive. Only CDR3 DNA remains: 42 bases, in frame from the first base. TCRbeta CDR3 regions were amplified from genomic DNA using the immunoSEQ Assay, a bias-controlled multiplex PCR. From the authors' description of their analysis: The number of nucleated cells in each sample was estimated by amplification of reference gene primers within the assay. To quantify the absolute abundance of each unique TCRbeta CDR3 rearrangement, sequence reads were collapsed and filtered. For each sample, productive Simpson clonality was calculated as the square root of Simpson's diversity index over productive rearrangements. The clones in this table, taken by TCRdb from immuneACCESS, are in-frame only. Not every clone is retained; where verified, under half of the shortfall comes from an unresolved V gene, and the cause of the rest is unknown. That table is the source of V, J and clone size, and D and trimming were worked out from the DNA. The sample has some 150,000 clones on record, around 84% of them singletons. 7.2% of the sample goes to the ten largest clones.

The source material was peripheral blood. The sequence links TRBV5-1 to TRBJ1-1, with 8 bases in between that match TRBD1. The source of this sequence is a woman between 45 and 65 years old in a cohort sampled during active or convalescent COVID-19. CDR3 region: CASSQGAEGTEAFF. The nucleotides are TGCGCCAGCAGCCAGGGGGCGGAGGGCACTGAAGCTTTCTTT.